This TCR beta chain was identified during a study of cytomegalovirus exposure and HLA in healthy donors. The assay was immunoSEQ multiplex PCR, and TCRdb's table has in-frame clones only and misses some. Seen here are under 100,000 clones, around 96% observed once, and the top ten hold approximately 1.3%. CDR1 SGHDT and CDR2 YYEEEE come from the germline V gene. Trimming shortened V by 3 bases and J by 11 bases, and 14 bases separated the two germline ends. The CDR3 has 13 amino acids. This TCR came from a young woman in good health and CMV-seronegative. What was sequenced was PBMCs. The chain is built from TRBV5-6 and TRBJ1-4; D perhaps matches TRBD1 (5 bases). CDR3 loop: CASSSGEGGKLFF. CDR3 nucleotides: TGTGCCAGCAGCTCGGGGGAAGGAGGGAAACTGTTTTTT.